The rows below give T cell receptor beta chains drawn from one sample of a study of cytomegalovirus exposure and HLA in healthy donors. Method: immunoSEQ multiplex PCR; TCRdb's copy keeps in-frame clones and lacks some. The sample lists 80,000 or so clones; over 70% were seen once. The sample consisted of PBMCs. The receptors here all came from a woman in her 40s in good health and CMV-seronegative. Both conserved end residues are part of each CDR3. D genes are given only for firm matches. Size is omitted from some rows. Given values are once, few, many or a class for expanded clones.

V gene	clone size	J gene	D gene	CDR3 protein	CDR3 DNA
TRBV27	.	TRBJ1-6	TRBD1	CASRSGRTGNNSPLHF	TGTGCCAGCAGGTCCGGCAGGACAGGGAATAATTCACCCCTCCACTTT
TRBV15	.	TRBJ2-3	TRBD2	CATSRDQVAGAPDTQYF	TGTGCCACCAGCAGAGATCAGGTAGCGGGAGCACCAGATACGCAGTATTTT
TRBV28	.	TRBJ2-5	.	CASWSDQETQYF	TGTGCCAGCTGGTCGGACCAAGAGACCCAGTACTTC
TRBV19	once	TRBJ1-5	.	CASSGVPLNQPQHF	TGTGCCAGTAGCGGGGTCCCCCTCAATCAGCCCCAGCATTTT
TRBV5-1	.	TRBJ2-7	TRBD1	CASSLQGLDEQYF	TGCGCCAGCAGCTTACAGGGGTTGGACGAGCAGTACTTC
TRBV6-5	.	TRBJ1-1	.	CASSYGGGNTEAFF	TGTGCCAGCAGTTACGGGGGAGGGAACACTGAAGCTTTCTTT
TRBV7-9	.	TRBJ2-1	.	CASSRVGGYNEQFF	TGTGCCAGCAGCCGCGTCGGAGGGTACAATGAGCAGTTCTTC
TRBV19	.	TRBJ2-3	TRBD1	CASIDRGHTDTQYF	TGTGCCAGTATCGACAGGGGGCACACAGATACGCAGTATTTT
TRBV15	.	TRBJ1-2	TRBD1	CATSRDRGGGYTF	TGTGCCACCAGCCGCGACAGGGGGGGAGGCTACACCTTC
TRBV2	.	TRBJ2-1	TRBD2	CASISSGAGGPIYNEQFF	TGTGCCAGCATCTCATCTGGGGCGGGAGGGCCGATCTACAATGAGCAGTTCTTC
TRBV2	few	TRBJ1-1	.	CASKAREASEAFF	TGTGCCAGCAAGGCCAGGGAGGCGAGTGAAGCTTTCTTT
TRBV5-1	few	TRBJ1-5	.	CASSPAGVNNQPQHF	TGCGCCAGCAGCCCCGCAGGGGTTAACAATCAGCCCCAGCATTTT
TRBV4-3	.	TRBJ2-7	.	CASSQNPRTYEQYF	TGCGCCAGCAGCCAAAATCCCAGAACCTACGAGCAGTACTTC
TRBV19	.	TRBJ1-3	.	CASSIYRSSGNTIYF	TGTGCCAGTAGTATCTACCGAAGCTCTGGAAACACCATATATTTT
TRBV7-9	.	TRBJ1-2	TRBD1	CASSSQGDYGYTF	TGTGCCAGCAGTTCCCAGGGGGACTATGGCTACACCTTC
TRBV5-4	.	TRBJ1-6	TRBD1	CASSLVQGADSPLHF	TGTGCCAGCAGCTTGGTTCAGGGGGCCGATTCACCCCTCCACTTT
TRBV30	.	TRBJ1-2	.	CAWSASGQLGYTF	TGTGCCTGGAGTGCGAGTGGGCAGCTTGGCTACACCTTC